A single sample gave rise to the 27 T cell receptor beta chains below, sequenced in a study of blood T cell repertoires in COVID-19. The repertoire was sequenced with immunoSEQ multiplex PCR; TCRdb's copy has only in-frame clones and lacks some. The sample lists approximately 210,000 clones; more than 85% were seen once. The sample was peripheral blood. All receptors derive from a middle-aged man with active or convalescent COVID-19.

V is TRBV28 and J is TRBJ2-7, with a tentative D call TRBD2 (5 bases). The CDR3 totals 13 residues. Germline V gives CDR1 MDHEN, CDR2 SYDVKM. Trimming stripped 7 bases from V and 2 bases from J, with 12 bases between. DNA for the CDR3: TGTGCCAGCACCGGGGTTTTACCCTACGAGCAGTACTTC. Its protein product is CASTGVLPYEQYF. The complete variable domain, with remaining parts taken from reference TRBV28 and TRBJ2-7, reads DVKVTQSSRYLVKRTGEKVFLECVQDMDHENMFWYRQDPGLGLRLIYFSYDVKMKEKGDIPEGYSVSREKKERFSLILESASTNQTSMYLCASTGVLPYEQYFGPGTRLTVT.

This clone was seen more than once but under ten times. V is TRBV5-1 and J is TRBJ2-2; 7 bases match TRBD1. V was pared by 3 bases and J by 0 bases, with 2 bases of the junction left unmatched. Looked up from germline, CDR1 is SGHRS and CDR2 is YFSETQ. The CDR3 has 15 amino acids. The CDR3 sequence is CASSWGTANTGELFF. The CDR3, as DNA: TGCGCCAGCAGCTGGGGGACAGCGAACACCGGGGAGCTGTTTTTT.

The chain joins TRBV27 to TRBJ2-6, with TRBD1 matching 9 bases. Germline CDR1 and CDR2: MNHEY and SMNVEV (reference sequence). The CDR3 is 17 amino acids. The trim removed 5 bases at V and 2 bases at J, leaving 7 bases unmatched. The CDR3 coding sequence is TGTGCCAGCAGTCCCCCGACAGGGGGGACTGGGGCCAACGTCCTGACTTTC. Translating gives CASSPPTGGTGANVLTF.

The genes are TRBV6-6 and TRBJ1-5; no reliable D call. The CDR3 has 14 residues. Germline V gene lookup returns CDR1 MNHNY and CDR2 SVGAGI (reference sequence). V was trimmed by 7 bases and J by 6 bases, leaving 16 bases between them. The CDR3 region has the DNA TGTGCCAGCACCGCGGCCGGGGAAGGTCAGCCCCAGCATTTT. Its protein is CASTAAGEGQPQHF.

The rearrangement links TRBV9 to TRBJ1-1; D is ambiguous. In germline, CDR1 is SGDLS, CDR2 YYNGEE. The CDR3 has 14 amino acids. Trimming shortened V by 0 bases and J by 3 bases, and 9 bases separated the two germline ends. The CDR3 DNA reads TGTGCCAGCAGCGTAGCTCGGGGAGACACTGAAGCTTTCTTT. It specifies CASSVARGDTEAFF.

The CDR3 coding sequence is TGTGCCAGCAGCTTAGCTAGCGGGAGCTCCTACGAGCAGTACTTC. Amino acid sequence: CASSLASGSSYEQYF. The chain combines TRBV7-6 with TRBJ2-7; 9 nucleotides align to TRBD2. From germline, CDR1 is SGHVS and CDR2 FNYEAQ. V was clipped by 0 bases and J by 0 bases; unmatched bases: 0. This CDR3 is built from 15 residues. Variable domain in full (rest from reference TRBV7-6 and TRBJ2-7): GAGVSQSPRYKVTKRGQDVALRCDPISGHVSLYWYRQALGQGPEFLTYFNYEAQQDKSGLPNDRFSAERPEGSISTLTIQRTEQRDSAMYRCASSLASGSSYEQYFGPGTRLTVT.

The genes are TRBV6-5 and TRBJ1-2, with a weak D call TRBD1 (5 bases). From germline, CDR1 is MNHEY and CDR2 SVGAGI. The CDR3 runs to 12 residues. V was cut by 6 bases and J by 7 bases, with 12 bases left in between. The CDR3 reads CASSIGGGGYTF. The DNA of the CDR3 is TGTGCCAGCAGCATCGGGGGGGGTGGCTACACCTTC.

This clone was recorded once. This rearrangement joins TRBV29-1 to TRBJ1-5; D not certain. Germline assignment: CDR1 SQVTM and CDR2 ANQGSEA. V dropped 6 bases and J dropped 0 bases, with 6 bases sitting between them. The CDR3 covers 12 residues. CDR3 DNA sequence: TGCAGCGTAAAATATAGCAATCAGCCCCAGCATTTT. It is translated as CSVKYSNQPQHF.

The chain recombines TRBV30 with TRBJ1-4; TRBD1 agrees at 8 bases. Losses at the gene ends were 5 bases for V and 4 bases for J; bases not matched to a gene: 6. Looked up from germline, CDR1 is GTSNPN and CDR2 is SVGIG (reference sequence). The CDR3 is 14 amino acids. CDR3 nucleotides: TGTGCCTGGGGCGAAGACAGGGGTAATGAAAAACTGTTTTTT. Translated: CAWGEDRGNEKLFF.

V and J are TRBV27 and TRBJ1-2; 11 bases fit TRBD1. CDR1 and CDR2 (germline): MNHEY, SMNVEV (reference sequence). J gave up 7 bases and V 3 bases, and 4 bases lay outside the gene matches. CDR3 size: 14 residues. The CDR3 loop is CASSLGQGVGGYTF. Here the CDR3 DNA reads TGTGCCAGCAGTTTGGGACAGGGGGTAGGTGGCTACACCTTC.

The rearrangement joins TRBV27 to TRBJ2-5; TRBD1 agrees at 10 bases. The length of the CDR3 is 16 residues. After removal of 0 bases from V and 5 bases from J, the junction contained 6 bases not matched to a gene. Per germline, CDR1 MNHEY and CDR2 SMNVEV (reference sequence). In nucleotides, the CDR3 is TGTGCCAGCAGTTTATCGCTCGGGACAGGGGAGGAGACCCAGTACTTC. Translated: CASSLSLGTGEETQYF.

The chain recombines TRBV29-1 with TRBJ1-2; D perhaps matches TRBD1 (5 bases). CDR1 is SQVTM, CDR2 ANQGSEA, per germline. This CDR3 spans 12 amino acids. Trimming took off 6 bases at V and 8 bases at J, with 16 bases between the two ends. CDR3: CSVSARAGGYTF. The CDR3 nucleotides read TGCAGCGTCTCAGCCAGGGCGGGAGGCTACACCTTC.

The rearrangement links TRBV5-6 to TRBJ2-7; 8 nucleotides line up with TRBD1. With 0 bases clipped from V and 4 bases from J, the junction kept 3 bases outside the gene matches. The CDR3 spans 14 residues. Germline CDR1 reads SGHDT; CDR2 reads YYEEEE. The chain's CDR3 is CASSLGQGAYEQYF. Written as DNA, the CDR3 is TGTGCCAGCAGCTTGGGGCAGGGGGCTTACGAGCAGTACTTC.

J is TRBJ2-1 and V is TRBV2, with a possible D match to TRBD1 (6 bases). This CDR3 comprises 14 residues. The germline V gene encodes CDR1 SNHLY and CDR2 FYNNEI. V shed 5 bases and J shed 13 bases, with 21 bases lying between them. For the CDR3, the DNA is TGTGCCAGCAGTAGAGTTGGACAGTTTACCGAACAGTTCTTC. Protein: CASSRVGQFTEQFF.

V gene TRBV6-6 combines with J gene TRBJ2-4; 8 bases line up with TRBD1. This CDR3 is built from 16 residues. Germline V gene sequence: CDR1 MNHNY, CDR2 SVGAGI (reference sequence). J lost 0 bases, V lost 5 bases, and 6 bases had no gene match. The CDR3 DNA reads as TGTGCCAGCAGTCTCGGACAGGGTCGAGCCAAAAACATTCAGTACTTC. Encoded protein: CASSLGQGRAKNIQYF.

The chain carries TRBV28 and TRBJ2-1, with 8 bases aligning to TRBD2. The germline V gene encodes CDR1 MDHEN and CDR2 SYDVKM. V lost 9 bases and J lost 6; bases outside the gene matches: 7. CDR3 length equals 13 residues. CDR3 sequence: CASLTGGVNEQFF. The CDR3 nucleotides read TGTGCCAGTTTGACGGGGGGGGTCAATGAGCAGTTCTTC.

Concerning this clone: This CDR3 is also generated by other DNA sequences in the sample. CDR3 in DNA: TGTGCCAGCTCACCGCAGGGGAGTGGAAACACCATATATTTT. This encodes CASSPQGSGNTIYF. This chain uses TRBV18 with TRBJ1-3; perhaps TRBD1 as D (6 bases). The CDR3 spans 14 residues. Trimming cost V 3 bases and J 3 bases, with 9 bases left between them. Germline V gene lookup returns CDR1 KGHSH and CDR2 LQKENI.

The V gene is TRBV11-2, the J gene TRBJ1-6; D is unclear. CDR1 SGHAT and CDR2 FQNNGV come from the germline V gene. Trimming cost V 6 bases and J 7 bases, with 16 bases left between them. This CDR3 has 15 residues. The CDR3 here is CASRARQARNSPLHF. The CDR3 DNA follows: TGTGCCAGCAGGGCCCGCCAGGCGAGAAATTCACCCCTCCACTTT.

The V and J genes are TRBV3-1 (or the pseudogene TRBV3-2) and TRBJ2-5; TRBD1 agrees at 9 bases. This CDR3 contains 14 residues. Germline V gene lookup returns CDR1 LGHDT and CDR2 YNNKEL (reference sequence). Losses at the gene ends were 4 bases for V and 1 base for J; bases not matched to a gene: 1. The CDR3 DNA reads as TGTGCCAGCAGCCTACAGGGGGCCCAAGAGACCCAGTACTTC. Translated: CASSLQGAQETQYF.

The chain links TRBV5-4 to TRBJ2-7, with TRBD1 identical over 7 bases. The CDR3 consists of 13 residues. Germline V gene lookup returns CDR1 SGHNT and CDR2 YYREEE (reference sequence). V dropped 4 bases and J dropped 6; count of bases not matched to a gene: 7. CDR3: CASSGISGGEQYF. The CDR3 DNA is TGTGCCAGCAGCGGGATATCAGGGGGCGAGCAGTACTTC.

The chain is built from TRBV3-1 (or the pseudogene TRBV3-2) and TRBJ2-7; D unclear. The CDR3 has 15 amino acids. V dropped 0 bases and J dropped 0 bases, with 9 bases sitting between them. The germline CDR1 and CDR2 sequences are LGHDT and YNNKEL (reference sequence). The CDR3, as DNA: TGTGCCAGCAGCCAAGAAGAATGGAGCTCCTACGAGCAGTACTTC. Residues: CASSQEEWSSYEQYF.

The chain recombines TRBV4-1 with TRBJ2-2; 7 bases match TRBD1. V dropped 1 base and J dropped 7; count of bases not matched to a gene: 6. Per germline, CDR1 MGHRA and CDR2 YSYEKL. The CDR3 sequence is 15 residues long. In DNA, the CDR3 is TGCGCCAGCAGCCAAGCGGGGACAGTTGGCGGGGAGCTGTTTTTT. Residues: CASSQAGTVGGELFF.

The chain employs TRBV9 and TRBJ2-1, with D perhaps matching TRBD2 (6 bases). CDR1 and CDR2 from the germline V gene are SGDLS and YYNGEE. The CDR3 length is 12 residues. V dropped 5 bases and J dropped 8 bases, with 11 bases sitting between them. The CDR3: CASRGGGDEQFF. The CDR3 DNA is TGTGCCAGCAGGGGAGGAGGCGATGAGCAGTTCTTC.

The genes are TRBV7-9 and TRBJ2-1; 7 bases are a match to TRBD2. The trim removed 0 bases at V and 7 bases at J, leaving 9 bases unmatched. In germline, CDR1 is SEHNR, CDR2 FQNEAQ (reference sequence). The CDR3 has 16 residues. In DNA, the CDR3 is TGTGCCAGCAGCTTAGCGGAGCGGGGACTACCTAATGAGCAGTTCTTC. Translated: CASSLAERGLPNEQFF.

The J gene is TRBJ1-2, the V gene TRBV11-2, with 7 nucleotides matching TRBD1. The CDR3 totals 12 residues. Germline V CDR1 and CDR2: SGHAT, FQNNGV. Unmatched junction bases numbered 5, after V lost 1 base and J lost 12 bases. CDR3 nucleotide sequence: TGTGCCAGCAGCTTAGTTACAGGGGATGACACCTTC. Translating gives CASSLVTGDDTF.

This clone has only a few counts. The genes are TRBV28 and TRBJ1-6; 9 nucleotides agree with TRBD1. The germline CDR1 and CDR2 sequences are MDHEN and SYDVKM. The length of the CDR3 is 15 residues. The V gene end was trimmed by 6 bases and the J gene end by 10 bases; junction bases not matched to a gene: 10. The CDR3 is CASRVTGTGPSPLHF. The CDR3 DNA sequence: TGTGCCAGCAGGGTGACCGGGACAGGGCCCTCACCCCTCCACTTT.

Here the CDR3 DNA reads TGTGCCAGCAGCAAACTACCAGGGATCGGAAACACCATATATTTT. Protein sequence: CASSKLPGIGNTIYF. The chain links TRBV21-1 to TRBJ1-3; whether TRBD1, the table's D call, matches the DNA was not checked. TRBV21-1 represents a pseudogene. The CDR3 covers 15 residues.